The entry below gives a single TCR beta chain sequence along with its context. Original methodology: Nucleated cell number was recorded as an estimate derived from reference gene primer amplification. Clones were read by immunoSEQ multiplex PCR, and TCRdb kept only the in-frame ones, dropping some. The D gene and trimming were derived from the DNA, and the V and J assignments and clone size from that table. The table records fewer than 600,000 clones, 85% to 90% of them present only once. Per germline, CDR1 KGHSH and CDR2 LQKENI. Trimming left V 3 bases short and J 5 bases short, with 9 bases between. This CDR3 has 13 residues. These data originate in a study of blood T cell repertoires in COVID-19. Study-level background: T cells, B-cell-depleted T cells, or PBMCs provided the cDNA or gDNA that served as material.

Enrollees, about 18 to 89 years old, lived in 20 to 25 US areas. Sequenced input: PBMCs or T cells enriched from blood (not recorded which). The receptor was isolated from a middle-aged woman who had recovered from COVID-19. The chain couples TRBV18 to TRBJ2-3; D is perhaps TRBD1 (5 bases). CDR3 amino acids: CASSPGPEDTQYF. The CDR3 nucleotides are TGTGCCAGCTCACCGGGGCCTGAAGATACGCAGTATTTT.